This TCR beta chain was sequenced during a study of cytomegalovirus exposure and HLA in healthy donors. TCRdb keeps only in-frame clones here, not all; method: immunoSEQ multiplex PCR. The table has fewer than 350,000 clones, roughly 90% seen once. This CDR3 comprises 14 residues. CDR1 is SGDLS, CDR2 YYNGEE, per germline. V was trimmed by 4 bases and J by 7 bases, leaving 18 bases between them. J is TRBJ2-7 and V is TRBV9, with D possibly matching TRBD1 (7 bases). The origin of this receptor is a woman under 30 in good health and CMV-seronegative. The source material was PBMCs. CDR3 in DNA: TGTGCCAGCAGCCCCCAGATGACAGGGAGGGAGCAGTACTTC. Translation gives CASSPQMTGREQYF.